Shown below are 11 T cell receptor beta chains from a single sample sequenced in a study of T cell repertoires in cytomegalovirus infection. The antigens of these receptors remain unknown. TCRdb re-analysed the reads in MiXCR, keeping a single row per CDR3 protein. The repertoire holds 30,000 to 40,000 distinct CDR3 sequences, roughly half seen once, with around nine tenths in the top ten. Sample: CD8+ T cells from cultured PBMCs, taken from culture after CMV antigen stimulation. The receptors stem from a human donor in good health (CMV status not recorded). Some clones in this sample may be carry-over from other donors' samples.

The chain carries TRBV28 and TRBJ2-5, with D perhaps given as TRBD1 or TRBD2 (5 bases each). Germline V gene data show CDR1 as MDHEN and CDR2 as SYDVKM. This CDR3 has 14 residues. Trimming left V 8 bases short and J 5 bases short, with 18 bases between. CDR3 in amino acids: CASATGTAAETQYF. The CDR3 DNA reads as TGTGCCAGCGCCACCGGGACCGCTGCCGAGACCCAGTACTTC.

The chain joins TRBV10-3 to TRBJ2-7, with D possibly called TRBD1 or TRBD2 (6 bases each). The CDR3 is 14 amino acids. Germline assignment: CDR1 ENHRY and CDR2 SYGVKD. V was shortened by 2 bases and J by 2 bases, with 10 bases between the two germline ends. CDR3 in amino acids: CAISEVGGAYEQYF. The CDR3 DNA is TGTGCCATCAGTGAGGTGGGGGGCGCCTACGAGCAGTACTTC.

This CDR3 reads CASTPGEITGELFF. The CDR3 coding sequence is TGCGCCAGCACCCCGGGGGAGATTACCGGGGAGCTGTTTTTT. The J gene is TRBJ2-2, the V gene TRBV5-1; tentatively, D is TRBD2 (6 bases). V was cut by 6 bases and J by 5 bases, with 14 bases left in between. CDR3 length equals 14 residues. Germline CDR1 and CDR2: SGHRS and YFSETQ.

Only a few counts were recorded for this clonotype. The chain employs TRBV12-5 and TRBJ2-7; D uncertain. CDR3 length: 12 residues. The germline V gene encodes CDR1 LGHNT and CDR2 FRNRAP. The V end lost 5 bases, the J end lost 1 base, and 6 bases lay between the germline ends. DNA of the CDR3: TGTGCTAGTGGTCCGAGATCCTACGAGCAGTACTTC. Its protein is CASGPRSYEQYF.

CDR3 DNA sequence: TGTGCCAGCAGGGAAACCGGGGCCTATAATTCACCCCTCCACTTT. It encodes CASRETGAYNSPLHF. The chain recombines TRBV4-2 with TRBJ1-6; D is undetermined. The CDR3 sequence is 15 residues long. Germline CDR1 and CDR2: LGHNA and YNFKEQ. Trimming stripped 6 bases from V and 2 bases from J, with 11 bases between.

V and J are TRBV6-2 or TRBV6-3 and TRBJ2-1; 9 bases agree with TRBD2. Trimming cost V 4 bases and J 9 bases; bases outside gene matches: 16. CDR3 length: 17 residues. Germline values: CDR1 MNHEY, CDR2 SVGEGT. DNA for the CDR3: TGTGCCAGCAGTTTACTAACAAGCGGGAGGTACAGGAGTGAGCAGTTCTTC. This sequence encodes CASSLLTSGRYRSEQFF.

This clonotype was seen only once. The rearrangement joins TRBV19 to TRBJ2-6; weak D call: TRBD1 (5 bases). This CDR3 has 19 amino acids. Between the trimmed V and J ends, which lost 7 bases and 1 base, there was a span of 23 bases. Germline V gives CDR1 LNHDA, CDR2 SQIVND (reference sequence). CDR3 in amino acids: CASTPYQGAPPSGANVLTF. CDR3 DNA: TGTGCCAGTACACCTTACCAGGGCGCCCCGCCTTCTGGGGCCAACGTCCTGACTTTC.

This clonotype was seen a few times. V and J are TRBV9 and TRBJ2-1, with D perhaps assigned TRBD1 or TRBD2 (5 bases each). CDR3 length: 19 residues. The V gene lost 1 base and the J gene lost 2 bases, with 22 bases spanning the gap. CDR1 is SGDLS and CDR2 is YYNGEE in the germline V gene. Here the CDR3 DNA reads TGTGCCAGCAGCGTAACCCCCAACGAGGGGCTGGTCCCCTACAATGAGCAGTTCTTC. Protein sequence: CASSVTPNEGLVPYNEQFF.

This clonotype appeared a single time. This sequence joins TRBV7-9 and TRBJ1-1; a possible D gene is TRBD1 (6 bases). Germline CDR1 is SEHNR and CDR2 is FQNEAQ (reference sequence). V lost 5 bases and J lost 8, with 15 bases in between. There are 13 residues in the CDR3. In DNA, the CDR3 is TGTGCCAGCAGCCTTCCCCGGACAGCAGAAGCTTTCTTT. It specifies CASSLPRTAEAFF. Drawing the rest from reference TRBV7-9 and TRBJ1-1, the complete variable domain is DTGVSQNPRHKITKRGQNVTFRCDPISEHNRLYWYRQTLGQGPEFLTYFQNEAQLEKSRLLSDRFSAERPKGSFSTLEIQRTEQGDSAMYLCASSLPRTAEAFFGQGTRLTVV.

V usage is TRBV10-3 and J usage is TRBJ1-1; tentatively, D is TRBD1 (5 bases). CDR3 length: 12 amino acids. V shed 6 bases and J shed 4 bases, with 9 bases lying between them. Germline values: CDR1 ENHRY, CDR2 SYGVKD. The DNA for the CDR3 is TGTGCCATCAGCCGGGGGGTCACTGAAGCTTTCTTT. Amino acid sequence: CAISRGVTEAFF.

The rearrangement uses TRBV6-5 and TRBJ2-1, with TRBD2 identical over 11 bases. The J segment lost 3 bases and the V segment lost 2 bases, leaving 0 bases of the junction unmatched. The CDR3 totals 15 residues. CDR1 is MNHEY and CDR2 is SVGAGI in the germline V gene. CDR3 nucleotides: TGTGCCAGCAGTTACACTAGCGGGAGCTACAATGAGCAGTTCTTC. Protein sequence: CASSYTSGSYNEQFF.